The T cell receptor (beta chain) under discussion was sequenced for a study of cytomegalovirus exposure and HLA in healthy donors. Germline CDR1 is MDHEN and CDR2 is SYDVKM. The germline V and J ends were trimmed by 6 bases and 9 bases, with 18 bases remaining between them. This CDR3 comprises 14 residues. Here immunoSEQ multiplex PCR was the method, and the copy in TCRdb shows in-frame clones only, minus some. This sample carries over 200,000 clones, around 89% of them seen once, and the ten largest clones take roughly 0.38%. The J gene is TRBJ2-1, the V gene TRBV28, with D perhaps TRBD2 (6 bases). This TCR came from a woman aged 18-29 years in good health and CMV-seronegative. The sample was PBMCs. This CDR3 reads CASRLSGALPEQFF. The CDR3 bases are TGTGCCAGCAGGCTCTCGGGAGCCCTACCTGAGCAGTTCTTC.